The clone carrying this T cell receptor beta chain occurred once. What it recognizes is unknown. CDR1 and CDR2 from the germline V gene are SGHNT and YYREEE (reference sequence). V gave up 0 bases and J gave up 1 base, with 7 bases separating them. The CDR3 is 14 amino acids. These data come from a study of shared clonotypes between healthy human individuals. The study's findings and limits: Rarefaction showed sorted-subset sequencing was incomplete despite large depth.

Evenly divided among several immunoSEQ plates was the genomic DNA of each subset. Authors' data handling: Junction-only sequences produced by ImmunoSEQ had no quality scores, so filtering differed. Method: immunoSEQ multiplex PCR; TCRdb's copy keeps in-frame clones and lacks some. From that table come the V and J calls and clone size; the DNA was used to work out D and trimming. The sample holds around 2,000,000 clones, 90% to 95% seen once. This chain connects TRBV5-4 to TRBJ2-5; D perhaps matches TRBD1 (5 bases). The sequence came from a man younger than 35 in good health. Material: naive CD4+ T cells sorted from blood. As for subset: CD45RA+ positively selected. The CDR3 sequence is CASSLDRSQETQYF. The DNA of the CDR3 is TGTGCCAGCAGCTTGGACAGGTCCCAAGAGACCCAGTACTTC.